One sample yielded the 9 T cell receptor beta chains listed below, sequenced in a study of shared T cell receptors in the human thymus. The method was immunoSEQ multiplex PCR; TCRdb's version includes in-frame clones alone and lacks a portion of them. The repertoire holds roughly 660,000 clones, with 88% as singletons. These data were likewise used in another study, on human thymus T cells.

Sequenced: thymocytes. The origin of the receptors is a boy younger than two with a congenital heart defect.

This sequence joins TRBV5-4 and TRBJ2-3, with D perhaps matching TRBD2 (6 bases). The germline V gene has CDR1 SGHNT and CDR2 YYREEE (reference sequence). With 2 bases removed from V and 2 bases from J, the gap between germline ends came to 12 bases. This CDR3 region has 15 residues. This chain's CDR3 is CASSFGWGDTDTQYF. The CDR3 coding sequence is TGTGCCAGCAGCTTTGGGTGGGGGGACACAGATACGCAGTATTTT.

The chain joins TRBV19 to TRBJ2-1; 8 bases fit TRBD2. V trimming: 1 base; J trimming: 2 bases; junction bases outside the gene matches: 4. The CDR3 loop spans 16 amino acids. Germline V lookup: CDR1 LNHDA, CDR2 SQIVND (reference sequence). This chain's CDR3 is CASSIGERETYNEQFF. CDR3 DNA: TGTGCCAGTAGTATAGGGGAGCGGGAGACCTACAATGAGCAGTTCTTC.

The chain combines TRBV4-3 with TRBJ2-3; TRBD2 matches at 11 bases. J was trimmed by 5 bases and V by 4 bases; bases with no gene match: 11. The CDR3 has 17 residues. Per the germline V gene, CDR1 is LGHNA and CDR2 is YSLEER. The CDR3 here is CASSPGPLAGGEDTQYF. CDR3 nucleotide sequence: TGCGCCAGCAGCCCGGGTCCCCTAGCGGGAGGAGAAGATACGCAGTATTTT.

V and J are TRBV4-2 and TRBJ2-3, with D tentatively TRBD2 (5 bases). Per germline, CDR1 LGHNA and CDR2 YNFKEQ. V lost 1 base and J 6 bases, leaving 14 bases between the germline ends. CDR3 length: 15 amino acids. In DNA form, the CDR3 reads TGTGCCAGCAGCCAAGGTTGGAGGACTGGTGATACGCAGTATTTT. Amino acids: CASSQGWRTGDTQYF.

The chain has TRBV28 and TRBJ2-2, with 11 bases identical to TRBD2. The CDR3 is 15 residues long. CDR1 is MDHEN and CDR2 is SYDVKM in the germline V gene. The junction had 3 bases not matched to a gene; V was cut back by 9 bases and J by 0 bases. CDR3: CASLAGGPNTGELFF. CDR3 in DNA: TGTGCCAGTCTAGCGGGAGGACCGAACACCGGGGAGCTGTTTTTT.

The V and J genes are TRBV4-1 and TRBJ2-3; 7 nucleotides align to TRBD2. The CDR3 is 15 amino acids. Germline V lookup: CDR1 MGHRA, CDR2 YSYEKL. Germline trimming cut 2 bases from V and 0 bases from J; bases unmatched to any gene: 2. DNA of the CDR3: TGCGCCAGCAGCCAACTAGCGGAAAGCACAGATACGCAGTATTTT. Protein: CASSQLAESTDTQYF.

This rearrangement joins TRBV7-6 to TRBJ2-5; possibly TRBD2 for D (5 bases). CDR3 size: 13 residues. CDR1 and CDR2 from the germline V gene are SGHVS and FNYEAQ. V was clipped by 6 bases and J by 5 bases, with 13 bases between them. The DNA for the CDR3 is TGTGCCAGCAGGGGGAGTGGTTCGGAGACCCAGTACTTC. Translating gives CASRGSGSETQYF.

The CDR3 sequence is CASSLVGQGGMYTDTQYF. In nucleotides, the CDR3 is TGTGCCAGCAGTTTGGTTGGACAGGGAGGAATGTACACAGATACGCAGTATTTT. J is TRBJ2-3 and V is TRBV27, with TRBD1 matching 8 bases. The V and J ends lost 3 bases and 2 bases, in that order; junction bases with no gene match: 13. Germline CDR1 and CDR2: MNHEY and SMNVEV (reference sequence). The CDR3 length is 18 residues.

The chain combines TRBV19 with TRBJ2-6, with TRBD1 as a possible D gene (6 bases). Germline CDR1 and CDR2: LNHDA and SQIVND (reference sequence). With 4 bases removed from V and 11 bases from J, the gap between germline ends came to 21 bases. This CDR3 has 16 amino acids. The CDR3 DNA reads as TGTGCCAGTAGTACCCCTCCCGACAGGCACCCAGACGTCCTGACTTTC. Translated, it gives CASSTPPDRHPDVLTF.